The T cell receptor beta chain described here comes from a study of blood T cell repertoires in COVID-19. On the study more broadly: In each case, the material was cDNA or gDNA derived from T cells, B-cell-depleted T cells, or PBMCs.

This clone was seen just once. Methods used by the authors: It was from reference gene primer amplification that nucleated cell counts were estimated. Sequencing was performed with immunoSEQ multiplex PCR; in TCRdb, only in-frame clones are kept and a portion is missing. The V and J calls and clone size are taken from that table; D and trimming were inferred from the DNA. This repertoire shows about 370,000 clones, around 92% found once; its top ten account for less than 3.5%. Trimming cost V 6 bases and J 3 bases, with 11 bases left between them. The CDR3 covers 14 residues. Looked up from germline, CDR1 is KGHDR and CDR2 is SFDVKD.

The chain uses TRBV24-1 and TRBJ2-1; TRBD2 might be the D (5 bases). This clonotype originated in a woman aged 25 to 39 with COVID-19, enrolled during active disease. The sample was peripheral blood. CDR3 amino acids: CATSHSGVYNEQFF. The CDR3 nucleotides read TGTGCCACCAGTCACAGCGGCGTCTACAATGAGCAGTTCTTC.